Following are 31 T cell receptor beta chains from one sample sequenced in a study of cytomegalovirus exposure and HLA in healthy donors (dated 2017 in TCRdb). Receptor libraries were prepared by the immunoSEQ multiplex PCR assay. A mixture of 60 forward primers for TCR Vbeta segments and 13 reverse primers for TCR Jbeta segments was used in the multiplex PCR. TCRdb retrieved this table from immuneACCESS and kept in-frame rearrangements only. Not all clones are present; in checked studies, unresolved V genes account for under half, and no reason is known for the remainder. In this sample the table shows about 210,000 clones, around 81% of which occur a single time. More than 8.5% of the sample goes to the ten largest clones. Sequencing input: PBMCs. The receptors were sampled from a woman in her 50s in good health and CMV-seropositive.

The chain has TRBV7-2 and TRBJ2-7, with 10 bases aligning to TRBD1. Germline-derived CDR1 and CDR2 are SGHTA and FQGNSA. The V gene end was trimmed by 5 bases and the J gene end by 0 bases; junction bases not matched to a gene: 10. The CDR3 covers 17 residues. This chain's CDR3 is CASSRITGTGASYEQYF. CDR3 bases: TGTGCCAGCAGCCGAATTACCGGGACAGGGGCCTCCTACGAGCAGTACTTC.

This clone was found once. The chain joins TRBV11-2 to TRBJ2-7; 8 bases fit TRBD1. CDR3 length: 18 residues. V shed 5 bases and J 2 bases; nucleotides not matched to a gene: 17. Germline V gene data show CDR1 as SGHAT and CDR2 as FQNNGV. This CDR3 reads CASSGARGPAYSPYEQYF. CDR3 DNA sequence: TGTGCCAGCAGCGGGGCCAGGGGGCCCGCCTACAGCCCCTACGAGCAGTACTTC. The whole variable domain, remainder taken from reference TRBV11-2 and TRBJ2-7, is EAGVAQSPRYKIIEKRQSVAFWCNPISGHATLYWYQQILGQGPKLLIQFQNNGVVDDSQLPKDRFSAERLKGVDSTLKIQPAKLEDSAVYLCASSGARGPAYSPYEQYFGPGTRLTVT.

CDR3 region: CASSAGTSASGTQYF. CDR3 in DNA: TGTGCCAGCAGCGCCGGGACTAGCGCTTCGGGAACGCAGTATTTT. The chain employs TRBV11-2 and TRBJ2-3; 10 bases match TRBD2. Unmatched junction bases numbered 11, after V lost 5 bases and J lost 9 bases. The CDR3 loop spans 15 amino acids. The germline V gene has CDR1 SGHAT and CDR2 FQNNGV.

This chain joins TRBV30 and TRBJ2-2; 9 bases line up with TRBD1. CDR3 size: 16 residues. Germline V gene data show CDR1 as GTSNPN and CDR2 as SVGIG (reference sequence). V lost 3 bases, J lost 4 bases, and 9 bases stayed unmatched. The chain's CDR3 is CAWRPGTGSSTGELFF. The CDR3 nucleotides are TGTGCCTGGAGGCCCGGGACAGGGTCCAGCACCGGGGAGCTGTTTTTT.

The chain employs TRBV7-2 and TRBJ2-4, with D maybe TRBD2 (5 bases). V dropped 1 base and J dropped 8 bases, with 9 bases sitting between them. This CDR3 is 13 amino acids long. The germline gives CDR1 SGHTA, CDR2 FQGNSA. The CDR3 nucleotides read TGTGCCAGCAGCTTAGGAGGGTTTGACATTCAGTACTTC. It specifies CASSLGGFDIQYF. Looking up the rest from reference TRBV7-2 and TRBJ2-4 gives the full variable domain: GAGVSQSPSNKVTEKGKDVELRCDPISGHTALYWYRQSLGQGLEFLIYFQGNSAPDKSGLPSDRFSAERTGGSVSTLTIQRTQQEDSAVYLCASSLGGFDIQYFGAGTRLSVL.

This chain connects TRBV28 to TRBJ2-7; possibly TRBD1 for D (5 bases). Germline V CDR1 and CDR2: MDHEN, SYDVKM. The CDR3 is 12 amino acids. V lost 6 bases to trimming and J lost 9 bases, with 15 bases between them. In DNA form, the CDR3 reads TGTGCCAGCAGGTCTCAGGGAAGGGGGCAGTACTTC. Residues: CASRSQGRGQYF.

The rearrangement joins TRBV7-7 to TRBJ2-5, with a tentative D call TRBD2 (6 bases). The CDR3 covers 16 residues. The V gene lost 0 bases and the J gene lost 5 bases, with 16 bases spanning the gap. Germline V lookup: CDR1 SSHAT, CDR2 FNYEAQ (reference sequence). The CDR3 DNA sequence: TGTGCCAGCAGCTTAGCCCAATCGGCGGGGAGGGAGACCCAGTACTTC. This translates into CASSLAQSAGRETQYF.

This chain joins TRBV6-4 and TRBJ1-6, with 8 bases identical to TRBD1. Germline assignment: CDR1 MRHNA and CDR2 SNTAGT. The CDR3 loop spans 15 amino acids. After removal of 6 bases from V and 5 bases from J, the junction contained 6 bases not matched to a gene. For the CDR3, the DNA is TGTGCCAGCAGAGTGGACAGGGCGAATAATTCACCCCTCCACTTT. Residues: CASRVDRANNSPLHF.

A single count supports this clone. This chain connects TRBV4-1 to TRBJ2-1; a weak D match, TRBD1 (6 bases). V lost 4 bases and J 5 bases, leaving 18 bases between the germline ends. Germline values: CDR1 MGHRA, CDR2 YSYEKL. The CDR3 has 16 residues. The CDR3 DNA reads as TGCGCCAGCAGCCCAATTACAGGGTTACGTGACAATGAGCAGTTCTTC. Residues: CASSPITGLRDNEQFF.

This clone turned up a few times. This chain connects TRBV7-9 to TRBJ1-6; 7 bases map to TRBD1. The CDR3 has 15 residues. Germline V gives CDR1 SEHNR, CDR2 FQNEAQ (reference sequence). V shed 5 bases, J shed 7 bases, and the junction held 8 bases outside the gene matches. The CDR3 nucleotides are TGTGCCAGCAGCGGGGACAGCGCGGGAAATTCACCCCTCCACTTT. Protein: CASSGDSAGNSPLHF.

In its sample, this clone was seen a few times. The rearrangement links TRBV5-1 to TRBJ2-5, with TRBD1 matching 7 bases. The V gene's germline CDR1 is SGHRS and CDR2 YFSETQ. With V trimmed by 1 base and J by 2 bases, 8 bases remained unmatched. This CDR3 region has 16 residues. CDR3 DNA: TGCGCCAGCAGCTTGATAGGGACAGCCGAACAAGAGACCCAGTACTTC. Encoded protein: CASSLIGTAEQETQYF.

The CDR3 DNA is TGTGCCAGCAGCTTAGAGGCTGGGAGTAATGAAAAACTGTTTTTT. Protein: CASSLEAGSNEKLFF. V is TRBV7-6 and J is TRBJ1-4, with D unclear. Per germline, CDR1 SGHVS and CDR2 FNYEAQ. There are 15 residues in the CDR3. Trimming pared 1 base from V and 4 bases from J, leaving 10 bases between.

The chain is built from TRBV6-5 and TRBJ1-2, with a tentative D call TRBD1 (6 bases). Germline V gives CDR1 MNHEY, CDR2 SVGAGI. The CDR3 is made up of 13 amino acids. The V end lost 5 bases, the J end lost 8 bases, and 15 bases lay between the germline ends. The CDR3 protein is CASSVEQGVGYTF. CDR3 DNA: TGTGCCAGCAGTGTAGAACAGGGTGTCGGCTACACCTTC.

A single count supports this clone. The chain joins TRBV7-2 to TRBJ2-3; TRBD2 aligns across 10 bases. Germline V gene data show CDR1 as SGHTA and CDR2 as FQGNSA. This CDR3 has 19 residues. V was clipped by 7 bases and J by 1 base; unmatched bases: 17. In DNA form, the CDR3 reads TGTGCCAGCACAGGGGATGGAGCGGGGGGGCCGGTTCGCACAGATACGCAGTATTTT. It codes for CASTGDGAGGPVRTDTQYF.

The V gene is TRBV6-6, the J gene TRBJ1-3; unclear D gene. Trimming took 6 bases from V and 0 from J, leaving 9 bases between them. Germline-derived CDR1 and CDR2 are MNHNY and SVGAGI (reference sequence). This CDR3 region has 14 residues. The CDR3 DNA reads TGTGCCAGCAGCCCGCGGAGCTCTGGAAACACCATATATTTT. This translates into CASSPRSSGNTIYF.

The chain links TRBV12-5 to TRBJ2-7; 8 nucleotides align to TRBD1. The CDR3 contains 13 residues. V lost 1 base to trimming and J lost 6 bases; unmatched junction nucleotides: 2. Germline CDR1 reads LGHNT; CDR2 reads FRNRAP. CDR3 region: CASGLGTGFEQYF. The DNA for the CDR3 is TGTGCTAGTGGTTTGGGGACAGGGTTCGAGCAGTACTTC.

This clone was picked up a small number of times. The gene calls are TRBV7-9 and TRBJ2-3, with TRBD2 matching over 7 bases. The CDR3 contains 16 residues. Germline trimming cut 5 bases from V and 8 bases from J; bases unmatched to any gene: 16. Germline V CDR1 and CDR2: SEHNR, FQNEAQ (reference sequence). The CDR3 DNA follows: TGTGCCAGCAGCCCGTATCATTCTAGCGGTGGAGGTACGCAGTATTTT. Residues: CASSPYHSSGGGTQYF.

This clone was counted only a few times. The rearrangement links TRBV7-3 to TRBJ1-1, with a weak D call TRBD1 (6 bases). Germline V lookup: CDR1 SGHTA, CDR2 FQGTGA. The CDR3 extends over 14 amino acids. Trimming stripped 3 bases from V and 10 bases from J, with 18 bases between. The CDR3 DNA reads TGTGCCAGCAGCTTGTCGGGGGGCGATAGGGTAGCTTTCTTT. This codes for CASSLSGGDRVAFF.

The chain carries TRBV30 and TRBJ2-1; tentatively, D is TRBD2 (6 bases). The CDR3 runs to 13 residues. V lost 4 bases, J lost 4 bases, and 11 bases lay in between. Germline V gene data show CDR1 as GTSNPN and CDR2 as SVGIG (reference sequence). The CDR3 DNA is TGTGCCTGGACCCCTGGGACTTACAATGAGCAGTTCTTC. Its protein is CAWTPGTYNEQFF.

The chain links TRBV9 to TRBJ1-6; 9 nucleotides agree with TRBD1. Germline CDR1 is SGDLS and CDR2 is YYNGEE. The CDR3 sequence is 16 residues long. Trimming at V came to 4 bases and at J to 9 bases, leaving 11 bases not matched to a gene. The DNA for the CDR3 is TGTGCCAGCAGCACGGCGACCGGGACAGGGACTTCACCCCTCCACTTT. Its translation: CASSTATGTGTSPLHF.

The CDR3 region is CASREGRRFWPQHF. The CDR3 coding sequence is TGTGCCAGTAGGGAGGGACGGAGGTTTTGGCCCCAGCATTTT. The V gene is TRBV19, the J gene TRBJ1-5; the D gene is possibly TRBD1 (5 bases). This CDR3 is built from 14 residues. Germline V CDR1 and CDR2: LNHDA, SQIVND (reference sequence). V lost 6 bases and J lost 9, with 18 bases in between.

The rearrangement uses TRBV5-1 and TRBJ1-1; D remains unclear. This CDR3 has 14 amino acids. The germline V gene encodes CDR1 SGHRS and CDR2 YFSETQ. Trimming pared 0 bases from V and 5 bases from J, leaving 11 bases between. CDR3 coding DNA: TGCGCCAGCAGCTTGGGGGTGGGCAGGACTGAAGCTTTCTTT. Encoded protein: CASSLGVGRTEAFF. The variable domain in full, with the rest retrieved from reference TRBV5-1 and TRBJ1-1, is KAGVTQTPRYLIKTRGQQVTLSCSPISGHRSVSWYQQTPGQGLQFLFEYFSETQRNKGNFPGRFSGRQFSNSRSEMNVSTLELGDSALYLCASSLGVGRTEAFFGQGTRLTVV.

This clone turned up a few times. The rearrangement joins TRBV23-1 to TRBJ2-2; D possibly corresponds to TRBD2 (5 bases). TRBV23-1 belongs to the ORF category, with a function that is uncertain. The CDR3 totals 14 residues. V lost 4 bases to trimming and J lost 1 base, with 7 bases between them. CDR3 amino acids: CASSPRGNTGELFF. In DNA, the CDR3 is TGCGCCAGCAGTCCCCGGGGGAACACCGGGGAGCTGTTTTTT.

This clone came up a few times. The rearrangement joins TRBV6-1 to TRBJ1-4, with a tentative D call TRBD1 (5 bases). CDR1 and CDR2 (germline): MNHNS, SASEGT. Trimming took 2 bases from V and 8 from J, leaving 12 bases between them. This CDR3 region has 14 residues. The CDR3 DNA sequence: TGTGCCAGCAGTGAACAGGGCAGGGTGGAAAAACTGTTTTTT. Its translation: CASSEQGRVEKLFF.

This chain connects TRBV7-8 to TRBJ2-1; a weak D match, TRBD1 (7 bases). The CDR3 totals 15 residues. Trimming took off 6 bases at V and 6 bases at J, with 18 bases between the two ends. Germline CDR1 is SGHVS and CDR2 is FQNEAQ. CDR3 loop: CASRSRGQGGNEQFF. CDR3 in DNA: TGTGCCAGCAGATCCCGGGGCCAGGGGGGCAATGAGCAGTTCTTC.

This clone has only a few counts. This sequence joins TRBV10-3 and TRBJ1-5; tentative D call: TRBD1 (5 bases). CDR3 length: 14 residues. With 10 bases removed from V and 3 bases from J, the gap between germline ends came to 16 bases. The germline V gene has CDR1 ENHRY and CDR2 SYGVKD. The CDR3 DNA follows: TGTGCCACCAGAAGCGACAGTTTCAATCAGCCCCAGCATTTT. This codes for CATRSDSFNQPQHF.

V usage is TRBV5-6 and J usage is TRBJ2-1; 8 bases map to TRBD1. The germline V gene has CDR1 SGHDT and CDR2 YYEEEE. The CDR3 spans 16 residues. Unmatched junction bases numbered 12, after V lost 2 bases and J lost 8 bases. The CDR3 spells CASSLWTGMGSDEQFF. CDR3 sequence (DNA): TGTGCCAGCAGCTTATGGACAGGGATGGGTTCGGATGAGCAGTTCTTC.

This chain uses TRBV5-1 with TRBJ2-1; D is unclear. The germline CDR1 and CDR2 sequences are SGHRS and YFSETQ. The V gene lost 4 bases and the J gene lost 0 bases, with 8 bases spanning the gap. The CDR3 loop spans 14 amino acids. In nucleotides, the CDR3 is TGCGCCAGCAGCCTGGGCGACTCCTACAATGAGCAGTTCTTC. This gives the protein CASSLGDSYNEQFF.

The CDR3 bases are TGCGCCAGCAGTCCAGGACTAGCGGGGAGCTCCTACGAGCAGTACTTC. Protein product: CASSPGLAGSSYEQYF. The chain has TRBV4-1 and TRBJ2-7; 12 bases are shared with TRBD2. The germline V gene encodes CDR1 MGHRA and CDR2 YSYEKL. With 6 bases clipped from V and 0 bases from J, the junction kept 6 bases outside the gene matches. The CDR3 covers 16 residues.

The rearrangement links TRBV4-2 to TRBJ2-5, with 7 bases fitting TRBD2. CDR1 is LGHNA, CDR2 YNFKEQ, per germline. This CDR3 is 15 amino acids long. With V trimmed by 0 bases and J by 2 bases, 3 bases remained unmatched. The CDR3 DNA is TGTGCCAGCAGCCAAGAGGCCGGGAGGCAAGAGACCCAGTACTTC. This sequence encodes CASSQEAGRQETQYF.

The chain carries TRBV11-1 and TRBJ1-1; no clear D gene. Deletions cut 5 bases from V and 0 bases from J, with 10 bases between. Germline V lookup: CDR1 SGHAT, CDR2 FQDESV (reference sequence). The CDR3 loop spans 14 amino acids. CDR3 bases: TGTGCCAGCAGCCTGAGGGTTATGAACACTGAAGCTTTCTTT. Translation gives CASSLRVMNTEAFF.